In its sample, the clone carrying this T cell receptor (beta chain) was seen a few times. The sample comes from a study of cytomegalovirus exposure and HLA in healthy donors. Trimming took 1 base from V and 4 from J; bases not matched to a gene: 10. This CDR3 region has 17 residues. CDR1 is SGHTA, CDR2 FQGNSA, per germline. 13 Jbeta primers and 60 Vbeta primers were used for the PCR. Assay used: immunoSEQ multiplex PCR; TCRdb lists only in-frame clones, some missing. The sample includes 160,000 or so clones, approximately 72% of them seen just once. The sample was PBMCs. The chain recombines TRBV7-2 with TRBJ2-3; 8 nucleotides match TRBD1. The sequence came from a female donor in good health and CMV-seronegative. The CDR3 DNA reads TGTGCCAGCAGCTTAGTCAGGGGGCGCGAGTTCCCAGATACGCAGTATTTT. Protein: CASSLVRGREFPDTQYF.